What follows is one T cell receptor beta chain and its context. As yet, its antigen is unknown. This sample stems from a study of identical twins. Findings of the study overall: Abundant cord blood beta clonotypes carried fewer insertions; memory repertoires showed none.

TCRdb ran MiXCR on the 5' RACE reads and lists one entry per CDR3 protein. The sample contains 400,000 to 500,000 distinct CDR3 sequences, about 18% of which appear only once. V shed 2 bases and J 5 bases; nucleotides not matched to a gene: 8. The CDR3 consists of 15 residues. Germline-derived CDR1 and CDR2 are SGHDN and FVKESK. The sequenced sample was naive T cells sorted from blood. This sequence joins TRBV14 and TRBJ1-2, with TRBD1 matching over 7 bases. This TCR was sampled from a man aged 45-65 years in good health. Here the CDR3 reads CASSQYGTAPYGYTF. The CDR3 nucleotides read TGTGCCAGCAGCCAATATGGGACAGCCCCTTATGGCTACACCTTC. The full variable domain, with the rest looked up from reference TRBV14 and TRBJ1-2, is EAGVTQFPSHSVIEKGQTVTLRCDPISGHDNLYWYRRVMGKEIKFLLHFVKESKQDESGMPNNRFLAERTGGTYSTLKVQPAELEDSGVYFCASSQYGTAPYGYTFGSGTRLTVV.